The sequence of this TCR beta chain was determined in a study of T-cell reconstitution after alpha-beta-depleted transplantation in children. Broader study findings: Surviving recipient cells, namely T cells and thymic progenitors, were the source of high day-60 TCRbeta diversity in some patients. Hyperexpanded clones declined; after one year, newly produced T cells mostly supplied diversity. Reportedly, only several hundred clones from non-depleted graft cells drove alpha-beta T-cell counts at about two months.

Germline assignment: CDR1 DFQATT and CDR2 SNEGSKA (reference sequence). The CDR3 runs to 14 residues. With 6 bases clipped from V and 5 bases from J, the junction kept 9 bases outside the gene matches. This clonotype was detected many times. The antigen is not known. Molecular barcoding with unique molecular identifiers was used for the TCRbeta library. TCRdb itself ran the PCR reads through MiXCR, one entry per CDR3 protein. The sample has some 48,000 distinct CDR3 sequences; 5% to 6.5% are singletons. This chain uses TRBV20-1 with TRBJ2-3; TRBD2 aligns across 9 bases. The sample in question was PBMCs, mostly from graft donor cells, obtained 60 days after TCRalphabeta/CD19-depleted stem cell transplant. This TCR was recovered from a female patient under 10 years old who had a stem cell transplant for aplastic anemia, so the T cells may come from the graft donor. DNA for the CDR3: TGCAGTGCCCCAGCGGGAGGTTCGGTAGATACGCAGTATTTT. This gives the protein CSAPAGGSVDTQYF.